These 25 T cell receptor beta chains share one sample of origin, sequenced in a study of synovial regulatory T cells in juvenile arthritis. Sequencing used immunoSEQ multiplex PCR; TCRdb keeps in-frame clones, though not all of them. In all, the sample yields over 9,000 clones. Sequencing was performed on Treg cells from blood. Specified subset: remaining (HLA-DR-negative) circulating blood Treg cells. Receptors originate from a donor aged 2-30 years with juvenile idiopathic arthritis.

The CDR3 reads CATSRRTSGSYNEQFF. V gene TRBV15 combines with J gene TRBJ2-1; TCRdb's D call of TRBD2 is untestable without DNA. CDR1 and CDR2 from the germline V gene are LNHNV and YYDKDF (reference sequence). This CDR3 spans 16 amino acids. The record lacks a DNA sequence.

This chain uses TRBV5-1 with TRBJ1-2; TCRdb's D call, TRBD1, is unchecked because there is no DNA. CDR3 length: 16 amino acids. No DNA was logged. Germline V CDR1 and CDR2: SGHRS, YFSETQ. The CDR3: CASSLTGQGANYGYTF.

V gene TRBV30 combines with J gene TRBJ1-4; the TRBD1 assignment by TCRdb is unverifiable without DNA. The CDR3 contains 11 residues. No DNA accompanies this entry. Germline V gives CDR1 GTSNPN, CDR2 SVGIG (reference sequence). The CDR3 here is CAWSVGGKLFF.

The chain is built from TRBV5-1 and TRBJ2-1. The germline gives CDR1 SGHRS, CDR2 YFSETQ. The CDR3 is 15 residues long. The DNA is not on file. The CDR3 protein is CASSFGPDGYNEQFF.

The V gene is TRBV19, the J gene TRBJ2-2. This CDR3 spans 15 amino acids. No DNA sequence is on record. Germline assignment: CDR1 LNHDA and CDR2 SQIVND (reference sequence). The CDR3 here is CASSSRTRSTGELFF.

The CDR3 loop is CASSFFLAGVNEQYF. The chain uses TRBV5-1 and TRBJ2-7; TCRdb outputs TRBD2, but without DNA this stays unchecked. Germline loops: CDR1 SGHRS, CDR2 YFSETQ. The CDR3 has 15 amino acids. No DNA is listed.

The chain links TRBV10-3 to TRBJ2-5; TCRdb reports TRBD1, a call that lacks DNA to check it against. CDR1 is ENHRY and CDR2 is SYGVKD in the germline V gene. The CDR3 is 12 amino acids. The protein alone is recorded here. CDR3 amino acids: CAIRSGQETQYF.

The chain employs TRBV27 and TRBJ1-1. The CDR3 length is 11 residues. No DNA sequence is on record. Per the germline V gene, CDR1 is MNHEY and CDR2 is SMNVEV (reference sequence). The CDR3 loop is CASSSNTEAFF.

This clone ranks as medium-sized in terms of frequency. No conserved phenylalanine or tryptophan ends this CDR3, so it is likely a read error. The chain carries TRBV28 and TRBJ1-1; TCRdb's assignment of TRBD1 cannot be checked, as there is no DNA. CDR3 length equals 11 residues. No DNA was logged. Germline CDR1 reads MDHEN; CDR2 reads SYDVKM. The CDR3 region is CASSSNRQATC.

The chain joins TRBV6-6 to TRBJ1-1. The CDR3 covers 14 residues. A DNA sequence was not provided. Germline V gene lookup returns CDR1 MNHNY and CDR2 SVGAGI (reference sequence). The CDR3: CASSYEGRRTEAFF.

This chain connects TRBV7-3 to TRBJ2-7. The CDR3 loop spans 14 amino acids. DNA was not recorded. Germline assignment: CDR1 SGHTA and CDR2 FQGTGA. This CDR3 is CASSPNGISDEQYF.

This sequence joins TRBV7-3 and TRBJ2-5; absent DNA, TCRdb's TRBD1 call cannot be checked. The germline CDR1 and CDR2 sequences are SGHTA and FQGTGA. The CDR3 runs 15 residues. The DNA sequence is not available. CDR3 sequence reads: CASSLAGQTQETQYF. Drawing the rest from reference TRBV7-3 and TRBJ2-5, the complete variable domain is GAGVSQTPSNKVTEKGKYVELRCDPISGHTALYWYRQSLGQGPEFLIYFQGTGAADDSGLPNDRFFAVRPEGSVSTLKIQRTERGDSAVYLCASSLAGQTQETQYFGPGTRLLVL.

The gene calls are TRBV6-1 and TRBJ1-6. This CDR3 spans 13 amino acids. The DNA is not on file. Germline V lookup: CDR1 MNHNS, CDR2 SASEGT. The CDR3 spells CASSRPPGSPLHF.

The V and J genes are TRBV7-2 and TRBJ2-3; no DNA is available, so the TRBD2 call from TCRdb remains unchecked. The CDR3 covers 13 residues. No DNA is listed. Germline CDR1 is SGHTA and CDR2 is FQGNSA. The CDR3 loop reads CASSLGLAHPQYF.

The chain combines TRBV4-3 with TRBJ2-2; TCRdb proposes TRBD1, but this gene call is untestable without DNA. CDR3 length: 16 residues. The coding DNA is unavailable. Per germline, CDR1 LGHNA and CDR2 YSLEER. CDR3 sequence reads: CASSQDPQLHTGELFF.

This sequence joins TRBV5-6 and TRBJ2-5; TCRdb selects TRBD2, and the lack of DNA leaves this call unchecked. This CDR3 region has 15 residues. The nucleotide record is missing. Germline-derived CDR1 and CDR2 are SGHDT and YYEEEE. The CDR3 spells CASSFGRLALETQYF.

The rearrangement links TRBV6-5 to TRBJ2-7; no DNA is available, so the TRBD2 call from TCRdb remains unchecked. The CDR3 consists of 13 residues. Nucleotide data are not available. Germline CDR1 and CDR2: MNHEY and SVGAGI. The CDR3 reads CASRRGNSYEQYF.

CDR3 loop: CASSSLAGGSTDTQYF. The chain joins TRBV5-6 to TRBJ2-3; TCRdb designates TRBD2, a call that cannot be tested without DNA. Germline lookup yields CDR1 SGHDT and CDR2 YYEEEE. The CDR3 sequence is 16 residues long. Nucleotide data are not available.

The V call is TRBV2, the J call TRBJ2-5; the D gene TCRdb calls, TRBD2, cannot be checked with no DNA. The V gene's germline CDR1 is SNHLY and CDR2 FYNNEI. CDR3 length: 14 residues. A DNA sequence was not provided. This chain's CDR3 is CASTDPGYQETQYF.

This clone is labeled medium-sized based on frequency. This chain uses TRBV19 with TRBJ1-6. The length of the CDR3 is 13 residues. The DNA sequence is not available. Looked up from germline, CDR1 is LNHDA and CDR2 is SQIVND (reference sequence). The CDR3 spells CASSIVRDLPLHF.

This clone is labeled medium-sized based on frequency. The J gene is TRBJ2-2, the V gene TRBV7-6. Germline values: CDR1 SGHVS, CDR2 FNYEAQ. CDR3 size: 13 residues. DNA is not on record. The CDR3 protein is CASRDGLTGELFF.

This chain links TRBV7-2 with TRBJ1-1. CDR3 size: 13 residues. The nucleotide record is missing. CDR1 and CDR2 from the germline V gene are SGHTA and FQGNSA. The CDR3 loop is CAGRSGWNTEAFF.

The chain joins TRBV7-9 to TRBJ2-5. The CDR3 is 12 amino acids. No nucleotide data were recorded. Per the germline V gene, CDR1 is SEHNR and CDR2 is FQNEAQ (reference sequence). CDR3: CASSPHQETQYF.

The chain is built from TRBV5-1 and TRBJ2-1; TCRdb reports TRBD1, a call that lacks DNA to check it against. CDR1 and CDR2 from the germline V gene are SGHRS and YFSETQ. This CDR3 has 14 amino acids. No DNA appears here. CDR3 amino acids: CASSLLRTGNEQFF. The full variable domain, in which reference TRBV5-1 and TRBJ2-1 provide the parts outside the CDR3, is KAGVTQTPRYLIKTRGQQVTLSCSPISGHRSVSWYQQTPGQGLQFLFEYFSETQRNKGNFPGRFSGRQFSNSRSEMNVSTLELGDSALYLCASSLLRTGNEQFFGPGTRLTVL.

The chain carries TRBV27 and TRBJ1-2. Germline assignment: CDR1 MNHEY and CDR2 SMNVEV (reference sequence). The CDR3 is made up of 17 amino acids. Only the protein is on record. CDR3 region: CASSQGLRSWQNYGYTF.